One sample yielded the 31 T cell receptor beta chains listed below, sequenced in a study of identical twins. Using its own MiXCR run on the 5' RACE reads, TCRdb lists one record per CDR3 protein. The data show 200,000 to 300,000 distinct CDR3 sequences, about 10% seen once. The sample taken for sequencing was memory T cells sorted from blood. Every receptor here comes from a middle-aged man in good health.

This clonotype was recorded at least ten times. This chain connects TRBV29-1 to TRBJ2-3, with unresolved D. The CDR3 is 16 residues long. Trimming pared 4 bases from V and 2 bases from J, leaving 19 bases between. The germline V gene has CDR1 SQVTM and CDR2 ANQGSEA. CDR3 sequence reads: CSVVRVGTRNTDTQYF. The DNA of the CDR3 is TGCAGCGTTGTACGGGTCGGCACGAGGAACACAGATACGCAGTATTTT.

V gene TRBV7-9 combines with J gene TRBJ2-7; the D is unclear. Germline CDR1 SEHNR, CDR2 FQNEAQ (reference sequence). Trimming removed 7 bases at V and 1 base at J, with 8 bases between. There are 12 residues in the CDR3. The CDR3 DNA is TGTGCCAGCAACGGCATATCCTACGAGCAGTACTTC. Encoded protein: CASNGISYEQYF.

The table lists this clonotype with a few counts. The chain combines TRBV4-2 with TRBJ2-3; 10 nucleotides line up with TRBD2. Germline trimming cut 2 bases from V and 3 bases from J; bases unmatched to any gene: 5. The germline CDR1 and CDR2 sequences are LGHNA and YNFKEQ. This CDR3 has 16 amino acids. For the CDR3, the DNA is TGTGCCAGCAGCCAAAGCACTAGCGGGGAGACAGATACGCAGTATTTT. Amino acid sequence: CASSQSTSGETDTQYF.

There are many counts of this clonotype. The chain combines TRBV5-5 with TRBJ2-7, with D possibly TRBD1 on 6 matching bases. The length of the CDR3 is 11 residues. Germline V gives CDR1 SGHKS, CDR2 YYEKEE (reference sequence). V was clipped by 6 bases and J by 6 bases, with 10 bases between them. The chain's CDR3 is CASIARGEQYF. The CDR3, as DNA: TGTGCCAGCATAGCCAGGGGCGAGCAGTACTTC. Using reference TRBV5-5 and TRBJ2-7 for the parts outside the CDR3, the full variable domain is DAGVTQSPTHLIKTRGQQVTLRCSPISGHKSVSWYQQVLGQGPQFIFQYYEKEERGRGNFPDRFSARQFPNYSSELNVNALLLGDSALYLCASIARGEQYFGPGTRLTVT.

This chain uses TRBV4-1 with TRBJ1-6, with D perhaps matching TRBD1 (6 bases). Between the trimmed V and J ends, which lost 3 bases and 14 bases, there was a span of 32 bases. In germline, CDR1 is MGHRA, CDR2 YSYEKL. This CDR3 region has 19 residues. In DNA form, the CDR3 reads TGCGCCAGCAGCCAGGGACAATACACGGGACCCGGAGGGCGGGAATCCCTCCACTTT. It encodes CASSQGQYTGPGGRESLHF.

The chain recombines TRBV20-1 with TRBJ2-1; TRBD2 agrees at 9 bases. CDR1 is DFQATT, CDR2 SNEGSKA, per germline (reference sequence). The CDR3 contains 19 residues. V dropped 0 bases and J dropped 0; count of bases not matched to a gene: 12. CDR3 DNA: TGCAGTGCTAGAGATGAGGTAGCGGGAGTGTTCAGCTCCTACAATGAGCAGTTCTTC. This codes for CSARDEVAGVFSSYNEQFF.

This clonotype has at least ten counts. The CDR3 bases are TGTGCCAGCAGCTTCCAGACAGGGATGGGAGATACGCAGTATTTT. The encoded protein is CASSFQTGMGDTQYF. The chain is built from TRBV7-6 and TRBJ2-3; the match to TRBD1 covers 7 bases. The CDR3 loop spans 15 amino acids. V trimming: 3 bases; J trimming: 5 bases; junction bases outside the gene matches: 8. Germline CDR1 reads SGHVS; CDR2 reads FNYEAQ.

This clonotype turned up a few times. The chain uses TRBV7-2 and TRBJ1-5; 7 bases are shared with TRBD1. Trimming at V came to 5 bases and at J to 9 bases, leaving 4 bases not matched to a gene. Germline CDR1 SGHTA, CDR2 FQGNSA. This CDR3 is 12 amino acids long. The CDR3 sequence: CASSINRGPQHF. The DNA of the CDR3 is TGTGCCAGCAGCATAAACAGGGGGCCCCAGCATTTT.

Only a few counts were recorded for this clonotype. CDR3 sequence: CASSGGPGLYNEQFF. CDR3 DNA sequence: TGTGCCAGCTCAGGGGGTCCCGGACTATACAATGAGCAGTTCTTC. V and J are TRBV2 and TRBJ2-1; D perhaps matches TRBD1 (7 bases). CDR1 is SNHLY and CDR2 is FYNNEI in the germline V gene. The CDR3 contains 15 residues. The V end lost 8 bases, the J end lost 4 bases, and 18 bases lay between the germline ends.

This clonotype showed up just a few times. The chain links TRBV5-1 to TRBJ2-3; 12 positions match TRBD2. CDR3 length equals 15 residues. Germline V lookup: CDR1 SGHRS, CDR2 YFSETQ. The V and J ends lost 3 bases and 4 bases, in that order; junction bases with no gene match: 3. CDR3 loop: CASSWSSGGADTQYF. CDR3 in DNA: TGCGCCAGCAGCTGGTCTAGCGGGGGGGCAGATACGCAGTATTTT.

This clonotype turned up a few times. The chain uses TRBV6-1 and TRBJ1-1; D is undetermined. The V and J ends lost 6 bases and 4 bases respectively, with 15 bases between them. The CDR3 covers 14 residues. Germline V lookup: CDR1 MNHNS, CDR2 SASEGT. The CDR3 DNA sequence: TGTGCCAGCAGCCAATTTCCCACGGGCACTGAAGCTTTCTTT. Protein product: CASSQFPTGTEAFF.

This chain links TRBV29-1 with TRBJ1-1, with TRBD1 matching 9 bases. The CDR3 totals 13 residues. J lost 4 bases, V lost 7 bases, and 7 bases had no gene match. The germline CDR1 and CDR2 sequences are SQVTM and ANQGSEA. The CDR3 protein is CSGAPQGATEAFF. The CDR3 DNA reads as TGCAGCGGCGCCCCACAGGGGGCCACTGAAGCTTTCTTT.

This clonotype occurred many times. The rearrangement joins TRBV7-7 to TRBJ2-2; D gene uncertain. Germline-derived CDR1 and CDR2 are SSHAT and FNYEAQ (reference sequence). Trimming shortened V by 5 bases and J by 2 bases, and 9 bases separated the two germline ends. The CDR3 runs 14 residues. The CDR3: CASSTGPNTGELFF. The CDR3 nucleotides read TGTGCCAGCAGCACCGGACCCAACACCGGGGAGCTGTTTTTT. Together with reference TRBV7-7 and TRBJ2-2, the CDR3 gives the full variable domain: GAGVSQSPRYKVTKRGQDVTLRCDPISSHATLYWYQQALGQGPEFLTYFNYEAQPDKSGLPSDRFSAERPEGSISTLTIQRTEQRDSAMYRCASSTGPNTGELFFGEGSRLTVL.

The J gene is TRBJ2-7, the V gene TRBV20-1; TRBD1 aligns across 10 bases. Per the germline V gene, CDR1 is DFQATT and CDR2 is SNEGSKA (reference sequence). CDR3 length equals 13 residues. After removal of 4 bases from V and 4 bases from J, the junction contained 4 bases not matched to a gene. The CDR3 is CSAIRDRGYEQYF. As DNA, the CDR3 is TGCAGTGCTATTAGGGACAGGGGATACGAGCAGTACTTC.

This clonotype was recorded a few times. This chain links TRBV29-1 with TRBJ2-7; D might be TRBD1 or TRBD2, each matching 6 bases. The V end was cut by 7 bases, the J end by 6 bases, with 16 bases between. CDR3 length: 12 amino acids. The germline gives CDR1 SQVTM, CDR2 ANQGSEA. The CDR3 DNA follows: TGCAGCGGACAGGTCCCCGGGGGCGAGCAGTACTTC. Residues: CSGQVPGGEQYF.

CDR3 sequence: CASSQLILGENNEQFF. The CDR3 DNA reads TGTGCCAGCAGCCAGCTAATACTAGGGGAGAACAATGAGCAGTTCTTC. The chain joins TRBV7-8 to TRBJ2-1; D tentatively reads TRBD1 or TRBD2 (5 bases each). This CDR3 comprises 16 residues. Trimming stripped 5 bases from V and 5 bases from J, with 19 bases between. The germline V gene has CDR1 SGHVS and CDR2 FQNEAQ.

This clonotype was seen repeatedly, ten times or more. The J gene is TRBJ2-2, the V gene TRBV25-1, with D perhaps matching TRBD1 (5 bases). The CDR3 sequence is 15 residues long. Germline-derived CDR1 and CDR2 are MGHDK and SYGVNS. Trimming took 5 bases from V and 0 from J, leaving 10 bases between them. DNA for the CDR3: TGTGCCAGCAGTCGGTGGACACCGAACACCGGGGAGCTGTTTTTT. Protein: CASSRWTPNTGELFF.

This clonotype was seen repeatedly, ten times or more. This chain connects TRBV19 to TRBJ1-5; D is perhaps TRBD1 (5 bases). This CDR3 has 15 residues. CDR1 is LNHDA, CDR2 SQIVND, per germline (reference sequence). V lost 1 base, J lost 2 bases, and 9 bases lay in between. The CDR3: CASSIVSGRNQPQHF. CDR3 bases: TGTGCCAGTAGTATAGTATCGGGGCGCAATCAGCCCCAGCATTTT.

The chain is built from TRBV12-3 or TRBV12-4 and TRBJ2-7; the D call may be TRBD1 or TRBD2 (6 bases each). CDR3 length: 13 residues. V was clipped by 1 base and J by 7 bases, with 11 bases between them. CDR3 loop: CASSLGGAREQYF. The CDR3 DNA reads as TGTGCCAGCAGTTTAGGGGGGGCCCGAGAGCAGTACTTC.

With respect to this clonotype: The limits of the CDR3 on the DNA are not certain, so only TCRdb's listed CDR3 is given. V and J are TRBV12-3 or TRBV12-4 and TRBJ2-2; the D segment call TRBD1 is taken from the table without a DNA check. The CDR3 is 16 residues long, counting both termini. The CDR3 loop reads CASSPPFGQGAAELFF.

This clonotype has a count of ten or more. The chain employs TRBV25-1 and TRBJ2-5; 9 bases fit TRBD2. The CDR3 covers 16 residues. Germline CDR1 MGHDK, CDR2 SYGVNS. The ends lost 2 bases at V and 4 bases at J; junction bases unmatched: 8. The CDR3, as DNA: TGTGCCAGCAGTGAAAGGAGTAGCGGGAGCGGAGAGACCCAGTACTTC. It yields the protein CASSERSSGSGETQYF.

This clonotype has ten or more counts. V is TRBV5-1 and J is TRBJ2-1; 9 bases agree with TRBD2. CDR1 is SGHRS, CDR2 YFSETQ, per germline. V shed 4 bases and J 7 bases; nucleotides not matched to a gene: 9. CDR3 length: 15 residues. CDR3 nucleotides: TGCGCCAGCAGCATAGGACTAGCGCTAGGGAATGAGCAGTTCTTC. This codes for CASSIGLALGNEQFF.

This clonotype has a count of ten or more. The chain employs TRBV6-6 and TRBJ1-2; no clear D. Germline V CDR1 and CDR2: MNHNY, SVGAGI (reference sequence). Trimming shortened V by 0 bases and J by 10 bases, and 12 bases separated the two germline ends. The CDR3 has 13 residues. The CDR3: CASSYSNMGYYTF. In DNA, the CDR3 is TGTGCCAGCAGTTACTCCAACATGGGGTACTACACCTTC.

Ten or more counts support this clonotype. The rearrangement links TRBV5-1 to TRBJ2-2; TRBD1 aligns across 8 bases. The ends lost 1 base at V and 3 bases at J; junction bases unmatched: 2. Germline V gives CDR1 SGHRS, CDR2 YFSETQ. The CDR3 is made up of 15 amino acids. CDR3: CASSLIQGDTGELFF. The CDR3 bases are TGCGCCAGCAGCTTGATACAGGGGGACACCGGGGAGCTGTTTTTT.

This clonotype was seen more than once but under ten times. The chain has TRBV6-2 or TRBV6-3 and TRBJ2-2, with a weak D call TRBD1 (6 bases). There are 13 residues in the CDR3. CDR1 and CDR2 (germline): MNHEY, SVGEGT. V lost 0 bases and J 7 bases, leaving 6 bases between the germline ends. CDR3: CASSYSQGGELFF. The CDR3 region has the DNA TGTGCCAGCAGTTACTCACAGGGCGGGGAGCTGTTTTTT.

At least ten counts were recorded for this clonotype. The V gene is TRBV9, the J gene TRBJ1-4, with D unclear. Germline CDR1 is SGDLS and CDR2 is YYNGEE. V lost 3 bases, J lost 8 bases, and 14 bases lay in between. CDR3 length: 14 residues. CDR3 in amino acids: CASSANSVGEKLFF. The CDR3 coding sequence is TGTGCCAGCAGCGCCAACAGCGTTGGAGAAAAACTGTTTTTT. Looking up the rest from reference TRBV9 and TRBJ1-4 gives the full variable domain: DSGVTQTPKHLITATGQRVTLRCSPRSGDLSVYWYQQSLDQGLQFLIQYYNGEERAKGNILERFSAQQFPDLHSELNLSSLELGDSALYFCASSANSVGEKLFFGSGTQLSVL.

V and J are TRBV20-1 and TRBJ1-1; D not certain. Germline V CDR1 and CDR2: DFQATT, SNEGSKA (reference sequence). The ends were cut back, 2 bases at V and 7 bases at J, with 8 bases in the middle. The CDR3 totals 11 residues. The CDR3 nucleotides are TGCAGTGCTAGACGTTCCGGTGAAGCTTTCTTT. Its protein is CSARRSGEAFF.

This clonotype was counted only a few times. The rearrangement uses TRBV5-1 and TRBJ2-7; 9 bases fit TRBD1. With V trimmed by 1 base and J by 5 bases, 4 bases remained unmatched. CDR3 size: 14 residues. Germline lookup yields CDR1 SGHRS and CDR2 YFSETQ. The CDR3: CASSLRDRAHEQYF. The CDR3 DNA follows: TGCGCCAGCAGCTTGAGGGACAGGGCCCACGAGCAGTACTTC.

This clonotype was picked up a small number of times. J is TRBJ2-5 and V is TRBV6-2 or TRBV6-3, with 8 bases aligning to TRBD2. The CDR3 is made up of 21 amino acids. Germline CDR1 and CDR2: MNHEY and SVGEGT. J gave up 3 bases and V 6 bases, and 27 bases lay outside the gene matches. The CDR3 protein is CASSSSKLLGLVFPLEETQYF. The DNA of the CDR3 is TGTGCCAGCAGCTCTTCTAAACTGTTGGGACTAGTGTTTCCCTTGGAAGAGACCCAGTACTTC.

This clonotype has a count of ten or more. Here the CDR3 reads CAISVGGMDNNSPLHF. CDR3 nucleotide sequence: TGTGCCATCAGTGTCGGGGGAATGGATAATAATTCACCCCTCCACTTT. The chain uses TRBV10-3 and TRBJ1-6; TRBD1 might be the D (5 bases). The CDR3 sequence is 16 residues long. Trimming removed 4 bases from V and 5 bases from J, with 15 bases in between. Germline V gene lookup returns CDR1 ENHRY and CDR2 SYGVKD.

This chain uses TRBV29-1 with TRBJ2-3; possibly TRBD2 for D (7 bases). V lost 6 bases and J 8 bases, leaving 18 bases between the germline ends. This CDR3 has 13 amino acids. Germline-derived CDR1 and CDR2 are SQVTM and ANQGSEA. The CDR3: CSVEGGATRTQYF. Written as DNA, the CDR3 is TGCAGCGTCGAGGGGGGGGCCACGCGTACGCAGTATTTT.